The sequence of this T cell receptor (beta chain) was determined in a study of human versus mouse CDR3 diversity and MHC coevolution. The length of the CDR3 is 13 residues. Germline-derived CDR1 and CDR2 are KGHSH and LQKENI. The V and J ends lost 4 bases and 1 base respectively, with 5 bases between them. As for this clone: The antigen is not known.

Here immunoSEQ multiplex PCR was the method, and the copy in TCRdb shows in-frame clones only, minus some. The table includes roughly 81,000 clones, around 93% detected once. Study results and caveats: Humans had the largest estimated TCR beta repertoire, some 1.5 million clonotypes. A handful of MHC II alleles selected the human T cells. Among all groups, most of the three human donors showed least clonal inequality.

The clonotype was recovered from a person aged 30-70 years in good health. Sequenced: naive CD4+ T cells from blood. Subset here: CD45RO-negative CD62L-positive naive CD4 T cells. This chain links TRBV18 with TRBJ2-1; D may be TRBD2 (5 bases). The CDR3 coding sequence is TGTGCCAGCTCACGAGGGTCCTACAATGAGCAGTTCTTC. As protein: CASSRGSYNEQFF. Filled out from reference TRBV18 and TRBJ2-1, the complete variable domain reads NAGVMQNPRHLVRRRGQEARLRCSPMKGHSHVYWYRQLPEEGLKFMVYLQKENIIDESGMPKERFSAEFPKEGPSILRIQQVVRGDSAAYFCASSRGSYNEQFFGPGTRLTVL.